These 26 T cell receptor beta chains were all obtained from the same sample, sequenced in a study of human T cells and chemical hapten exposure. In TCRdb, the RACE reads were re-called with MiXCR into one record per CDR3 protein. The table lists around 82,000 distinct CDR3 sequences, approximately 7% of them singletons, with approximately 1.2% in the top ten. Time point reported: patch test 2, 6 weeks after DPC sensitization. This sample's treatment: therapeutic diphenylcyclopropenone sensitization with weekly scalp DPC. This specimen was whole blood, taken in connection with sensitization to the hapten diphenylcyclopropenone (DPC). The receptors derive from a woman aged 25 to 39 with alopecia areata. Some clones in this sample may be carry-over from other donors' samples.

This clonotype was picked up many times. The V and J genes are TRBV20-1 and TRBJ2-3; 9 bases line up with TRBD2. Germline trimming cut 5 bases from V and 0 bases from J; bases unmatched to any gene: 9. The CDR3 spans 16 residues. The germline V gene encodes CDR1 DFQATT and CDR2 SNEGSKA (reference sequence). CDR3 region: CSALAGGLYSTDTQYF. The DNA for the CDR3 is TGCAGTGCTCTGGCGGGGGGGCTCTATAGCACAGATACGCAGTATTTT.

In its sample, this clonotype was seen many times. The rearrangement links TRBV20-1 to TRBJ1-4; 7 nucleotides match TRBD1. Germline values: CDR1 DFQATT, CDR2 SNEGSKA (reference sequence). V gave up 6 bases and J gave up 9 bases; unmatched junction bases: 13. The CDR3 has 14 residues. DNA for the CDR3: TGCAGTGCGCCAAAAACAGGGGAAGGAAAAAAACTGTTTTTT. It codes for CSAPKTGEGKKLFF.

There are a few counts of this clonotype. The chain is built from TRBV29-1 and TRBJ1-2, with D possibly TRBD1 on 6 matching bases. Germline-derived CDR1 and CDR2 are SQVTM and ANQGSEA. Trimming shortened V by 0 bases and J by 3 bases, and 20 bases separated the two germline ends. The CDR3 totals 17 residues. Here the CDR3 reads CSVEDDDRPRLDYGYTF. The CDR3, as DNA: TGCAGCGTTGAAGATGACGACAGGCCCCGACTTGACTATGGCTACACCTTC.

The rearrangement uses TRBV5-1 and TRBJ1-4; D call uncertain. The length of the CDR3 is 14 residues. The germline gives CDR1 SGHRS, CDR2 YFSETQ. Trimming shortened V by 2 bases and J by 4 bases, and 9 bases separated the two germline ends. CDR3 loop: CASSFREDNEKLFF. The CDR3, as DNA: TGCGCCAGCAGCTTCCGAGAAGATAATGAAAAACTGTTTTTT.

This clonotype was counted between two and nine times. The chain is built from TRBV30 and TRBJ1-2; D is unclear. The CDR3 is 13 residues long. In germline, CDR1 is GTSNPN, CDR2 SVGIG (reference sequence). V was shortened by 0 bases and J by 3 bases, with 8 bases between the two germline ends. CDR3 loop: CAWSVDNYYGYTF. The CDR3 DNA reads TGTGCCTGGAGTGTCGACAACTACTATGGCTACACCTTC.

This chain links TRBV11-2 with TRBJ2-7; possibly TRBD1 or TRBD2 for D (5 bases each). Trimming left V 5 bases short and J 5 bases short, with 10 bases between. Germline V lookup: CDR1 SGHAT, CDR2 FQNNGV. The CDR3 totals 12 residues. CDR3 coding DNA: TGTGCCAGCAGCCGGGGCACCCACGAGCAGTACTTC. Protein sequence: CASSRGTHEQYF.

This clonotype was seen only a few times. The CDR3 is CASRAGQVYGYTF. The CDR3 DNA is TGCGCCAGCAGAGCGGGACAGGTTTATGGCTACACCTTC. The V and J genes are TRBV5-1 and TRBJ1-2; 8 bases are a match to TRBD1. The CDR3 sequence is 13 residues long. Trimming removed 5 bases from V and 5 bases from J; junction bases left unmatched: 5. The germline CDR1 and CDR2 sequences are SGHRS and YFSETQ.

This clonotype was seen repeatedly, ten times or more. The rearrangement uses TRBV7-2 and TRBJ1-6; D is unresolved. This CDR3 is 16 amino acids long. Trimming left V 1 base short and J 4 bases short, with 11 bases between. The germline gives CDR1 SGHTA, CDR2 FQGNSA. The DNA of the CDR3 is TGTGCCAGCAGCTTAGGTTTAGGAGGATATAATTCACCCCTCCACTTT. Translation gives CASSLGLGGYNSPLHF.

This CDR3 reads CASSLWTGAQYGYTF. For the CDR3, the DNA is TGTGCCAGCAGCCTGTGGACAGGAGCCCAGTATGGCTACACCTTC. This sequence joins TRBV3-1 and TRBJ1-2, with TRBD1 matching 7 bases. Unmatched junction bases numbered 10, after V lost 4 bases and J lost 5 bases. The germline V gene has CDR1 LGHDT and CDR2 YNNKEL (reference sequence). The length of the CDR3 is 15 residues.

In its sample, this clonotype was seen a few times. The V and J genes are TRBV5-1 and TRBJ1-4, with D unresolved. The V gene lost 4 bases and the J gene lost 0 bases, with 13 bases spanning the gap. CDR3 length equals 16 residues. The germline V gene has CDR1 SGHRS and CDR2 YFSETQ. The CDR3 bases are TGCGCCAGCAGCCGCGAAGACCGATCAACTAATGAAAAACTGTTTTTT. Translated: CASSREDRSTNEKLFF.

The table lists this clonotype with a few counts. The chain has TRBV19 and TRBJ1-5; a possible D gene is TRBD1 (5 bases). The ends were cut back, 7 bases at V and 2 bases at J, with 15 bases in the middle. Germline V gives CDR1 LNHDA, CDR2 SQIVND (reference sequence). The CDR3 sequence is 15 residues long. CDR3 nucleotide sequence: TGTGCCAGTACCCTGGGGACCAGAGGCAATCAGCCCCAGCATTTT. Protein product: CASTLGTRGNQPQHF.

This clonotype appeared a few times. V is TRBV20-1 and J is TRBJ2-7; D assignment may be TRBD1 or TRBD2 (6 bases each). The CDR3 contains 14 residues. Trimming took 3 bases from V and 2 from J, leaving 14 bases between them. CDR1 and CDR2 from the germline V gene are DFQATT and SNEGSKA (reference sequence). CDR3 region: CSASRGAGAYEQYF. CDR3 nucleotides: TGCAGTGCTAGTAGGGGGGCCGGGGCCTACGAGCAGTACTTC.

At least ten counts were recorded for this clonotype. The chain uses TRBV9 and TRBJ2-5, with 10 nucleotides matching TRBD2. The CDR3 is 16 amino acids. V was clipped by 2 bases and J by 0 bases; unmatched bases: 4. Germline CDR1 SGDLS, CDR2 YYNGEE. The CDR3 region has the DNA TGTGCCAGCAGCGTCGGACTAGCGGTAGACCAAGAGACCCAGTACTTC. Amino acid sequence: CASSVGLAVDQETQYF.

At least ten counts were recorded for this clonotype. The genes are TRBV7-2 and TRBJ1-4; 8 bases map to TRBD1. In germline, CDR1 is SGHTA, CDR2 FQGNSA. J lost 2 bases, V lost 4 bases, and 0 bases had no gene match. The CDR3 loop spans 14 amino acids. The CDR3 reads CASSSGGTNEKLFF. The CDR3 bases are TGTGCCAGCAGCTCAGGGGGCACTAATGAAAAACTGTTTTTT.

This clonotype was seen ten or more times. This chain connects TRBV3-1 to TRBJ2-4; perhaps D is TRBD1 or TRBD2 (5 bases each). Per the germline V gene, CDR1 is LGHDT and CDR2 is YNNKEL (reference sequence). V lost 3 bases and J 6 bases, leaving 18 bases between the germline ends. The length of the CDR3 is 16 residues. In nucleotides, the CDR3 is TGTGCCAGCAGCCACAGCGCAGGGTCGGGGATAAACATTCAGTACTTC. It codes for CASSHSAGSGINIQYF. Full variable domain (outside the CDR3, taken from reference TRBV3-1 and TRBJ2-4): DTAVSQTPKYLVTQMGNDKSIKCEQNLGHDTMYWYKQDSKKFLKIMFSYNNKELIINETVPNRFSPKSPDKAHLNLHINSLELGDSAVYFCASSHSAGSGINIQYFGAGTRLSVL.

This clonotype was counted many times. This chain links TRBV13 with TRBJ2-3, with 11 bases aligning to TRBD2. V lost 4 bases to trimming and J lost 2 bases; unmatched junction nucleotides: 8. This CDR3 comprises 17 residues. Germline-derived CDR1 and CDR2 are PRHDT and FYEKMQ (reference sequence). CDR3 amino acids: CASSSLYSGGDTDTQYF. CDR3 nucleotides: TGTGCCAGCAGCTCGCTTTATAGCGGGGGGGACACAGATACGCAGTATTTT.

In its sample, this clonotype was seen many times. The chain couples TRBV29-1 to TRBJ2-1, with D possibly matching TRBD1 (6 bases). This CDR3 region has 16 residues. V gave up 1 base and J gave up 9 bases, with 22 bases separating them. Germline-derived CDR1 and CDR2 are SQVTM and ANQGSEA. The CDR3 DNA follows: TGCAGCGTTGAAGTGTCTACAGGGAGCGCAGAGGGTGAGCAGTTCTTC. Its translation: CSVEVSTGSAEGEQFF.

This clonotype occurred many times. This chain links TRBV2 with TRBJ2-7; TRBD1 is a possible D gene (5 bases). This CDR3 region has 15 residues. V was cut by 1 base and J by 0 bases, with 10 bases left in between. Germline V gene sequence: CDR1 SNHLY, CDR2 FYNNEI. The CDR3 loop reads CASSEVQGSSYEQYF. The CDR3 coding sequence is TGTGCCAGCAGTGAAGTCCAGGGATCCTCCTACGAGCAGTACTTC.

In this sample, this clonotype turned up many times. V gene TRBV6-1 combines with J gene TRBJ1-2; 8 bases align to TRBD1. CDR1 is MNHNS and CDR2 is SASEGT in the germline V gene. V dropped 2 bases and J dropped 5; count of bases not matched to a gene: 7. The CDR3 loop spans 15 amino acids. Written as DNA, the CDR3 is TGTGCCAGCAGTGAATACAGGGGGGGGATTTATGGCTACACCTTC. It yields the protein CASSEYRGGIYGYTF.

This clonotype was recorded many times. This rearrangement joins TRBV11-1 to TRBJ2-1; D call uncertain. Trimming shortened V by 1 base and J by 4 bases, and 8 bases separated the two germline ends. Germline CDR1 is SGHAT and CDR2 is FQDESV (reference sequence). The CDR3 has 14 residues. This chain's CDR3 is CASSLGQAYNEQFF. The CDR3 region has the DNA TGTGCCAGCAGCTTAGGCCAAGCGTACAATGAGCAGTTCTTC. Drawing the rest from reference TRBV11-1 and TRBJ2-1, the complete variable domain is EAEVAQSPRYKITEKSQAVAFWCDPISGHATLYWYRQILGQGPELLVQFQDESVVDDSQLPKDRFSAERLKGVDSTLKIQPAELGDSAMYLCASSLGQAYNEQFFGPGTRLTVL.

This chain connects TRBV5-5 to TRBJ1-1; maybe TRBD1 (5 bases). Trimming removed 2 bases at V and 4 bases at J, with 15 bases between. The germline V gene has CDR1 SGHKS and CDR2 YYEKEE (reference sequence). CDR3 length: 15 residues. In nucleotides, the CDR3 is TGTGCCAGCAGCTTCGCCTTGACAGTTGGCACTGAAGCTTTCTTT. Protein sequence: CASSFALTVGTEAFF.

This clonotype was picked up many times. The CDR3 region is CASNPGGGGFYNEQFF. The CDR3 region has the DNA TGCGCCAGCAACCCCGGTGGCGGGGGGTTCTACAATGAGCAGTTCTTC. The chain uses TRBV5-1 and TRBJ2-1, with 8 positions matching TRBD2. This CDR3 contains 16 residues. Germline V gene sequence: CDR1 SGHRS, CDR2 YFSETQ. The J segment lost 3 bases and the V segment lost 6 bases, leaving 11 bases of the junction unmatched.

Many counts were recorded for this clonotype. J is TRBJ1-1 and V is TRBV10-3; D is perhaps TRBD1 (6 bases). Germline CDR1 is ENHRY and CDR2 is SYGVKD. The V end was cut by 2 bases, the J end by 5 bases, with 12 bases between. The CDR3 totals 14 residues. The DNA for the CDR3 is TGTGCCATCAGTGAGGGGGAGAGGGGGACTGAAGCTTTCTTT. Translated: CAISEGERGTEAFF.

As for this clonotype: This may be a read error, as it is one base from a much larger clone. The V gene is TRBV10-3, the J gene TRBJ2-5, with D unresolved. This CDR3 spans 13 amino acids. Per germline, CDR1 ENHRY and CDR2 SYGVKD. The CDR3 nucleotides read TGTGTCATCAGTGAGTACAGTCAAGAGACCCAGTACTTC. This codes for CVISEYSQETQYF.

CDR3 amino acids: CASSPRRGADTEAFF. As DNA, the CDR3 is TGTGCCAGCTCACCTCGTAGGGGCGCCGACACTGAAGCTTTCTTT. V and J are TRBV18 and TRBJ1-1, with TRBD1 as a possible D gene (5 bases). The V gene lost 3 bases and the J gene lost 3 bases, with 14 bases spanning the gap. This CDR3 is built from 15 residues. Germline V gene lookup returns CDR1 KGHSH and CDR2 LQKENI.

This clonotype has a count of ten or more. This chain joins TRBV6-6 and TRBJ1-6; tentative D call: TRBD1 (5 bases). Per the germline V gene, CDR1 is MNHNY and CDR2 is SVGAGI (reference sequence). This CDR3 has 17 amino acids. V was trimmed by 1 base and J by 4 bases, leaving 14 bases between them. CDR3 in amino acids: CASSYFLPGQYNSPLHF. The DNA of the CDR3 is TGTGCCAGCAGTTACTTCTTACCGGGGCAGTATAATTCACCCCTCCACTTT.